This passage covers 16 T cell receptor beta chains from one sample sequenced in a study of cytomegalovirus exposure and HLA in healthy donors. The PCR used 60 Vbeta and 13 Jbeta primers. The protocol was immunoSEQ multiplex PCR, while the TCRdb copy is restricted to in-frame clones and leaves out a portion. The top ten hold approximately 3.4% of the sample, which has some 130,000 clones, 76% seen once. The sample consisted of PBMCs. Source of these receptors: a man between 35 and 55 years old in good health and CMV-seronegative.

The chain carries TRBV30 and TRBJ1-4; 8 positions match TRBD1. Germline trimming cut 6 bases from V and 8 bases from J; bases unmatched to any gene: 11. Germline loops: CDR1 GTSNPN, CDR2 SVGIG (reference sequence). This CDR3 has 14 amino acids. The CDR3 DNA sequence: TGTGCCTGCCAGGGCCCGGGACAGGCGGAAAAACTGTTTTTT. This encodes CACQGPGQAEKLFF.

This clone came up a few times. The rearrangement uses TRBV18 and TRBJ1-5; D is unclear. CDR1 KGHSH and CDR2 LQKENI come from the germline V gene. The CDR3 has 15 amino acids. Trimming left V 3 bases short and J 1 base short, with 10 bases between. The DNA of the CDR3 is TGTGCCAGCTCACCTAATCCGCTAAGCAATCAGCCCCAGCATTTT. Translation: CASSPNPLSNQPQHF. The whole variable domain, remainder taken from reference TRBV18 and TRBJ1-5, is NAGVMQNPRHLVRRRGQEARLRCSPMKGHSHVYWYRQLPEEGLKFMVYLQKENIIDESGMPKERFSAEFPKEGPSILRIQQVVRGDSAAYFCASSPNPLSNQPQHFGDGTRLSIL.

The V gene is TRBV6-1, the J gene TRBJ2-4, with 12 bases that match TRBD1. The CDR3 is 16 residues long. Germline V lookup: CDR1 MNHNS, CDR2 SASEGT. After removal of 4 bases from V and 5 bases from J, the junction contained 6 bases not matched to a gene. The CDR3 reads CASSAGTGGAQNIQYF. In DNA, the CDR3 is TGTGCCAGCAGTGCGGGGACAGGGGGCGCCCAAAACATTCAGTACTTC.

This clone was found a few times. The V gene is TRBV28, the J gene TRBJ1-5; a weak D match, TRBD1 (6 bases). CDR3 length: 16 amino acids. Deletions cut 6 bases from V and 6 bases from J, with 21 bases between. In germline, CDR1 is MDHEN, CDR2 SYDVKM. The CDR3 spells CASSLGGQGPIQPQHF. The CDR3 nucleotides read TGTGCCAGCAGCCTGGGTGGGCAGGGGCCTATTCAGCCCCAGCATTTT.

The table lists this clone with a few counts. This sequence joins TRBV6-5 and TRBJ2-5; D not certain. Judging by the DNA end, TRBJ2-7 fits better; the J call may be wrong. The CDR3 is 15 amino acids. Germline lookup yields CDR1 MNHEY and CDR2 SVGAGI. The CDR3 DNA follows: TGTGCCAGCAGTTACTCGGCGTCTGGAAACTACGAGCAGTACTTC. Protein: CASSYSASGNYEQYF.

The V call is TRBV7-2, the J call TRBJ1-2, with TRBD1 identical over 8 bases. V trimming: 1 base; J trimming: 4 bases; junction bases outside the gene matches: 11. Germline CDR1 is SGHTA and CDR2 is FQGNSA. The CDR3 has 17 residues. The DNA of the CDR3 is TGTGCCAGCAGCTTAGGTGCAGGGGGCTGGAATCGCTATGGCTACACCTTC. This translates into CASSLGAGGWNRYGYTF.

This chain uses TRBV7-7 with TRBJ2-7, with TRBD1 matching 9 bases. Germline V CDR1 and CDR2: SSHAT, FNYEAQ (reference sequence). This CDR3 is 15 amino acids long. V lost 5 bases to trimming and J lost 2 bases; unmatched junction nucleotides: 7. CDR3 nucleotides: TGTGCCAGCAGCCCCCGGACAGGGGCGACCTACGAGCAGTACTTC. This sequence encodes CASSPRTGATYEQYF. Filled out from reference TRBV7-7 and TRBJ2-7, the complete variable domain reads GAGVSQSPRYKVTKRGQDVTLRCDPISSHATLYWYQQALGQGPEFLTYFNYEAQPDKSGLPSDRFSAERPEGSISTLTIQRTEQRDSAMYRCASSPRTGATYEQYFGPGTRLTVT.

A single count supports this clone. The CDR3 reads CASSPGQYNEQFF. The CDR3 DNA sequence: TGTGCCAGCAGCCCCGGACAGTACAATGAGCAGTTCTTC. The V and J genes are TRBV5-4 and TRBJ2-1; TRBD1 might be the D (6 bases). V lost 4 bases and J lost 4, with 9 bases in between. The CDR3 totals 13 residues. Germline V gene lookup returns CDR1 SGHNT and CDR2 YYREEE (reference sequence).

CDR3: CASSVVVGGITEAFF. Here the CDR3 DNA reads TGTGCCAGCAGCGTAGTAGTCGGGGGGATAACTGAAGCTTTCTTT. The chain recombines TRBV9 with TRBJ1-1; possibly TRBD1 for D (5 bases). Per germline, CDR1 SGDLS and CDR2 YYNGEE. This CDR3 has 15 amino acids. V shed 0 bases and J shed 5 bases, with 14 bases lying between them.

V usage is TRBV6-6 and J usage is TRBJ2-3, with TRBD2 matching over 7 bases. CDR1 and CDR2 (germline): MNHNY, SVGAGI (reference sequence). Germline trimming cut 4 bases from V and 7 bases from J; bases unmatched to any gene: 11. The CDR3 is made up of 15 amino acids. In DNA form, the CDR3 reads TGTGCCAGCAGTTCCCCAGCGGGATTTGTGAATACGCAGTATTTT. Amino acid sequence: CASSSPAGFVNTQYF.

The chain links TRBV19 to TRBJ2-3, with 9 bases fitting TRBD2. J gave up 5 bases and V 3 bases, and 6 bases lay outside the gene matches. CDR3 size: 15 residues. CDR1 LNHDA and CDR2 SQIVND come from the germline V gene (reference sequence). The CDR3 sequence is CASSMYSGGGDTQYF. The CDR3 nucleotides read TGTGCCAGTAGTATGTATAGCGGGGGTGGAGATACGCAGTATTTT.

The gene calls are TRBV6-1 and TRBJ2-1, with TRBD2 identical over 14 bases. Germline trimming cut 4 bases from V and 0 bases from J; bases unmatched to any gene: 11. Per the germline V gene, CDR1 is MNHNS and CDR2 is SASEGT. This CDR3 has 20 amino acids. As DNA, the CDR3 is TGTGCCAGCAGTGTACCCGGGACTAGCGGGAGACCGCACTCCTACAATGAGCAGTTCTTC. As protein: CASSVPGTSGRPHSYNEQFF.

The gene calls are TRBV4-3 and TRBJ1-6; D gene unclear. The CDR3 runs 16 residues. V lost 0 bases and J lost 7, with 13 bases in between. The germline V gene encodes CDR1 LGHNA and CDR2 YSLEER. The CDR3 DNA follows: TGCGCCAGCAGCCAAGATGTGGCAGGCTTGAATTCACCCCTCCACTTT. Protein: CASSQDVAGLNSPLHF.

V usage is TRBV5-1 and J usage is TRBJ2-7, with TRBD2 matching over 8 bases. Germline lookup yields CDR1 SGHRS and CDR2 YFSETQ. CDR3 size: 14 residues. V was clipped by 0 bases and J by 2 bases; unmatched bases: 1. The CDR3 region is CASSLVRGAYEQYF. The DNA for the CDR3 is TGCGCCAGCAGCTTGGTGCGGGGGGCCTACGAGCAGTACTTC.

This clone was recorded only once. The chain links TRBV19 to TRBJ2-7; TRBD2 might be the D (6 bases). Germline loops: CDR1 LNHDA, CDR2 SQIVND (reference sequence). The CDR3 totals 13 residues. Between the trimmed V and J ends, which lost 6 bases and 3 bases, there was a span of 12 bases. The CDR3 reads CASRSAGLYEQYF. CDR3 nucleotide sequence: TGTGCCAGTAGGTCGGCGGGGCTCTACGAGCAGTACTTC. Filled out from reference TRBV19 and TRBJ2-7, the complete variable domain reads DGGITQSPKYLFRKEGQNVTLSCEQNLNHDAMYWYRQDPGQGLRLIYYSQIVNDFQKGDIAEGYSVSREKKESFPLTVTSAQKNPTAFYLCASRSAGLYEQYFGPGTRLTVT.

The V gene is TRBV30, the J gene TRBJ2-1; D is unclear. Trimming removed 2 bases at V and 3 bases at J, with 11 bases between. This CDR3 has 14 amino acids. CDR1 is GTSNPN, CDR2 SVGIG, per germline (reference sequence). Here the CDR3 reads CAWSKPEHYNEQFF. As DNA, the CDR3 is TGTGCCTGGAGTAAACCCGAACACTACAATGAGCAGTTCTTC. The variable domain in full, with the rest retrieved from reference TRBV30 and TRBJ2-1, is SQTIHQWPATLVQPVGSPLSLECTVEGTSNPNLYWYRQAAGRGLQLLFYSVGIGQISSEVPQNLSASRPQDRQFILSSKKLLLSDSGFYLCAWSKPEHYNEQFFGPGTRLTVL.